This T cell receptor beta chain was identified during a study of long-term antiretroviral therapy in people with HIV. Overall study: The study's earliest collections predate the 2015 immediate-ART recommendation by about a decade. Study observations and caveats: Diversity remained lower than transplant donor controls, even though it increased after ART.

To note about this clone: Its target is unknown.

Every participant with HIV received treatment in the United States. Specimens held roughly 0.9-10 million cryopreserved PBMC prior to DNA extraction. Trimming removed 0 bases at V and 2 bases at J, with 13 bases between. CDR3 length equals 16 residues. Per germline, CDR1 SGHTS and CDR2 YDEGEE. Runs used v3.0 of the immunoSEQ assay and were done at survey level. The data were produced by immunoSEQ multiplex PCR, yet TCRdb's version contains in-frame clones alone and is incomplete. Here the sample spans fewer than 30,000 clones, roughly 83% being singletons. Specimen: unsorted PBMCs, collected about 2.7 years after starting antiretroviral therapy. This receptor was taken from a man aged 30 to 45 with HIV. The chain carries TRBV5-8 and TRBJ2-3; D unclear. Written as DNA, the CDR3 is TGTGCCAGCAGCTTGGCGGTGGTTCAATACACAGATACGCAGTATTTT. It yields the protein CASSLAVVQYTDTQYF.